This T cell receptor (beta chain) was retrieved from a study of T cell changes during pregnancy in multiple sclerosis. Assay: immunoSEQ multiplex PCR; the TCRdb copy retains only in-frame clones and omits some. The sample lists about 36,000 clones; around 90% were seen once. This CDR3 spans 16 amino acids. V shed 0 bases and J shed 5 bases, with 17 bases lying between them. CDR1 and CDR2 (germline): SGDLS, YYNGEE. This receptor was obtained from a female donor with multiple sclerosis, enrolled in a pregnancy study. J is TRBJ2-5 and V is TRBV9; D ambiguous. The sequencing here drew on CD4+ T cells from peripheral blood mononuclear cells, taken in the first trimester of pregnancy. CDR3 DNA sequence: TGTGCCAGCAGCGTAGGGGCCAGGCTTCTTGAGGAGACCCAGTACTTC. As protein: CASSVGARLLEETQYF.